What follows is one TCR beta chain and its context. Its antigen is not known. The assay covered roughly 100,000 TCR templates per sample. Assay: immunoSEQ multiplex PCR; the TCRdb copy retains only in-frame clones and omits some. The data show tens of thousands of clones, 93% seen once. The sample originates from a study of siplizumab effects on memory and regulatory T cells. Overall study results and limits: Naive T cells seemed more diverse than memory cells and seemed major alloresponse contributors. Suppressive function of proliferating Tregs from siplizumab cultures was not confirmed. The authors mapped only a minor fraction of alloreactive clones to unstimulated subsets.

The J segment lost 8 bases and the V segment lost 0 bases, leaving 4 bases of the junction unmatched. CDR1 and CDR2 from the germline V gene are SGHRS and YFSETQ. This CDR3 spans 13 amino acids. The sample consisted of CD8+ T cells sorted from blood. The clonotype was recovered from a human donor in good health. The chain joins TRBV5-1 to TRBJ1-2, with 7 bases that match TRBD1. CDR3 protein: CASSLEWDSGYTF. As DNA, the CDR3 is TGCGCCAGCAGCTTGGAATGGGACAGCGGCTACACCTTC.